This T cell receptor beta chain comes out of a study of blood T cell repertoires in COVID-19 (dated by TCRdb to about 2020). About the study as a whole: Samples covering the acute and convalescent phases of COVID-19 were provided by collaborators in the United States, Italy and Spain. Where available, HLA class I and class II types were obtained from metadata supplied by the sample provider rather than from assay-based typing. Subjects who had been exposed to COVID-19, were actively infected with it, or had recovered from it provided the deeply sampled blood TCRbeta repertoires that made up the dataset. The material from the prospective study consisted of cDNA or gDNA derived from T cells, B-cell-depleted T cells, or PBMCs. A de-identified subject ID, COVID-19 status, age in years and sex were almost always included in the sample metadata. Samples came from the ongoing ImmuneRACE study (first 160 participants) plus 1,254 subjects from 6 global collaborators. The repertoires were released in a freely available public database meant as a resource for research on the immune response to SARS-CoV-2.

Participants in the prospective study were enrolled through a virtual design, were aged about 18 to 100 years, and lived in 20 to 30 United States geographic areas. In the prospective study, cohorts were assigned on the basis of participant-reported clinical history obtained from a screening survey and a study questionnaire. For ImmuneRACE Cohort 3, a participant was defined as recovered based on two consecutive negative NP/OP PCR tests, clearance by a healthcare professional, or resolution of symptoms. In the prospective study, mobile phlebotomists collected whole blood, serum and a nasopharyngeal or oropharyngeal swab from each participant. Participants in the prospective study had the option to provide additional blood draws and questionnaires over a roughly 2-month period. Before DNA extraction, prospective study blood samples were shipped either frozen or at room temperature. The CDR3 covers 14 residues, taking in both the cysteine and the phenylalanine. Only the CDR3 DNA stays, 42 bases, in frame from base 1. The germline V gene (reference sequence) yields MNHEY for CDR1 and SMNVEV for CDR2. The V end gives up 6 bases and the J end 10 bases, leaving 11 bases in the junction not matched to a gene.

TCRbeta CDR3 regions were amplified from genomic DNA by means of the immunoSEQ Assay, a bias-controlled multiplex PCR. Per the source publication's procedure: The number of nucleated cells in each sample was estimated by amplification of reference gene primers within the assay. To quantify the absolute abundance of each unique TCRbeta CDR3 rearrangement, sequence reads were collapsed and filtered. Productive Simpson clonality was computed per sample as the square root of Simpson's diversity index over productive rearrangements. Imported from immuneACCESS, the table was reduced by TCRdb to in-frame sequences with V and J called. These copies leave out some clones; in studies compared against another copy, an unresolved V gene accounts for under half, and the cause of the remainder is not known. The D gene and trimming were derived from the DNA, and the V and J assignments and clone size from that table. The sample contains around 240,000 clones, approximately 85% of them found a single time. Of the sample, approximately 2% is held by the ten largest clones.

Notes on this clone: The target of this receptor is not known. Base qualities were left out, and no much larger clone turns up one base away.

The study at large found these results: How much clinical and demographic metadata was included differed by source and by participant, and the metadata was provided uncurated.

The clonotype comes from a woman aged 45-65 years who had recovered from COVID-19. The sample taken for sequencing was PBMCs or T cells enriched from blood (not recorded which). The rearranged chain carries TRBV27 and TRBJ2-1, and 8 junction bases match TRBD2. The CDR3 sequence is CASRGTRGAREQFF. Here is the DNA: TGTGCCAGCAGGGGGACTAGAGGGGCCAGGGAGCAGTTCTTC.